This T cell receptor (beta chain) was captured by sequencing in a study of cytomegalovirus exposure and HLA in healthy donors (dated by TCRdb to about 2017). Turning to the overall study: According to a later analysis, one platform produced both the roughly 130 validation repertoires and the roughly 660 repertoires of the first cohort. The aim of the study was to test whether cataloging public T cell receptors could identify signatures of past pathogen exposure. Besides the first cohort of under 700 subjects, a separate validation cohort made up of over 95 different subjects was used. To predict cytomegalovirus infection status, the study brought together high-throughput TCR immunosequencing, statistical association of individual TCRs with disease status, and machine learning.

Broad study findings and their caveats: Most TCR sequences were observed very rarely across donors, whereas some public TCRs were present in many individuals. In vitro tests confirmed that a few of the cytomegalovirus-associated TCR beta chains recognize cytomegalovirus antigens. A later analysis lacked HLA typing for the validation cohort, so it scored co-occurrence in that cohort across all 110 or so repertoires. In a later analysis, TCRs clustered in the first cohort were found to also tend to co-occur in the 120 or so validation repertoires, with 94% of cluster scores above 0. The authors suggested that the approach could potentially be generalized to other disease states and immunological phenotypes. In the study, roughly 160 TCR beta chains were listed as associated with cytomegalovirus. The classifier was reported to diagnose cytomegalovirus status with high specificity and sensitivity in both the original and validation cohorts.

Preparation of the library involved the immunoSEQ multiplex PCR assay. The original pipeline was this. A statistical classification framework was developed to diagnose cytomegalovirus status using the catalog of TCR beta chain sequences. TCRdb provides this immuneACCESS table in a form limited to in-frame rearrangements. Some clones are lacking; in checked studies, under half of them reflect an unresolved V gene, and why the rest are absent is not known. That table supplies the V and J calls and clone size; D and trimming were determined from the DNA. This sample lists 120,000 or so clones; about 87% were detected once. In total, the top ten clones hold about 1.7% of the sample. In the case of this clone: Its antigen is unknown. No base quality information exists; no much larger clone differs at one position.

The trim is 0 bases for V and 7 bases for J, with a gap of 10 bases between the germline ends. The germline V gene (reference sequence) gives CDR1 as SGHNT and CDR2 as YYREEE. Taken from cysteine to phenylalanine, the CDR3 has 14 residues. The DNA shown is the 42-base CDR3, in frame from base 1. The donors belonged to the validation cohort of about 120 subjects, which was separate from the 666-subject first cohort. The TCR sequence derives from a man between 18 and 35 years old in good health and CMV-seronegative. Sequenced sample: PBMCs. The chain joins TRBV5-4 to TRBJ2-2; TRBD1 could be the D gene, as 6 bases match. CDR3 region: CASSLEQGNGELFF. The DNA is TGTGCCAGCAGCTTGGAGCAGGGGAACGGGGAGCTGTTTTTT.